This T cell receptor beta chain was sequenced during a study of CD8 T cells in ankylosing spondylitis. Study-level findings and limits: Reportedly, matched ankylosing spondylitis synovial fluid was significantly enriched for disease-linked clones.

In making TCR beta libraries, quantitative 5'-RACE with molecular barcodes was used. TCRdb ran MiXCR on the 5' RACE reads and lists one entry per CDR3 protein. This table has roughly 280,000 distinct CDR3 sequences, over 15% appearing once. With 0 bases removed from V and 4 bases from J, the gap between germline ends came to 9 bases. Germline CDR1 is SGHNT and CDR2 is YENEEA. This CDR3 contains 15 residues. Concerning this clonotype itself: Its antigen is still unknown.

The source is a male donor with ankylosing spondylitis or in good health (not recorded which). Sample: blood, either unsorted or a sorted T cell fraction (not recorded which). This rearrangement joins TRBV11-3 to TRBJ2-2, with a possible D match to TRBD2 (6 bases). The CDR3 reads CASSLDGGGTGELFF. The CDR3 region has the DNA TGTGCCAGCAGCTTAGATGGGGGAGGCACCGGGGAGCTGTTTTTT.